The entry below gives a single T cell receptor (beta chain) sequence along with its context. Its cognate antigen is unknown. TCRdb re-called the 5' RACE reads, yielding one record per CDR3 amino acid sequence without DNA. This sample's table has about 460,000 distinct CDR3 sequences. The data stem from a study of T cells expressing NK-cell markers. The CDR3 totals 18 residues. The germline gives CDR1 SGHRS, CDR2 YFSETQ. The study, taken as a whole, reports: The CD3+CD56-NKG2C+ fraction of a handful of donors was also led by these clonotypes.

The TCR was taken from a woman aged 45 to 65 in good health. Sequencing was performed on blood T cells: a sorted CD56 or NKG2C T cell subset, CD4+ or CD8+ T cells, or bulk PBMC T cells (not recorded which). This chain uses TRBV5-1 with TRBJ1-1; TCRdb's D gene call, TRBD1, goes unchecked for lack of DNA. The CDR3 reads CASSPGGQGEYMNTEAFF.